This T cell receptor beta chain was observed in a study of T-cell memory formation after mild COVID-19. This clonotype was counted a few times. As yet, its antigen is unknown. Via MiXCR, TCRdb re-called the 5' RACE reads, giving one row per CDR3 protein. This table holds 470,000 or so distinct CDR3 sequences, 20% to 30% found once. This CDR3 comprises 16 residues. From germline, CDR1 is SGDLS and CDR2 YYNGEE. J was trimmed by 1 base and V by 0 bases; bases with no gene match: 5. The study's findings and limits: Clones shrinking between day 15 and 85 showed a balanced CD4/CD8 split, and those that grew later tilted toward CD4+. Second-wave clones that peaked on day 37 lacked confirmed SARS-CoV-2 specificity.

This TCR derives from an adult woman who had mild COVID-19 (a few samples of this study predate the infection). Cell type and time point are not known. This chain joins TRBV9 and TRBJ2-5, with 8 bases lining up with TRBD2. The sequencing input was PBMCs or a T cell subset sorted from them (not recorded which). CDR3 DNA: TGTGCCAGCAGCGTAGGCGGGGGGCCCTTCCAAGAGACCCAGTACTTC. Its protein is CASSVGGGPFQETQYF.